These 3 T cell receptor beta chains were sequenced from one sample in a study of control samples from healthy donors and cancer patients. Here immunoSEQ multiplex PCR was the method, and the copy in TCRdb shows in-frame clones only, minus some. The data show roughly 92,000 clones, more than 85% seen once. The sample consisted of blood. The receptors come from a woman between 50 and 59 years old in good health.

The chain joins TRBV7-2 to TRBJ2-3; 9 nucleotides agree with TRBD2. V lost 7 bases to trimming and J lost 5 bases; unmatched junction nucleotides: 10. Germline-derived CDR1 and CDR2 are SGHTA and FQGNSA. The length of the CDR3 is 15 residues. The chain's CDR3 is CASTEAGGPIDTQYF. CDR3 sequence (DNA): TGTGCCAGCACCGAGGCGGGGGGGCCTATAGATACGCAGTATTTT.

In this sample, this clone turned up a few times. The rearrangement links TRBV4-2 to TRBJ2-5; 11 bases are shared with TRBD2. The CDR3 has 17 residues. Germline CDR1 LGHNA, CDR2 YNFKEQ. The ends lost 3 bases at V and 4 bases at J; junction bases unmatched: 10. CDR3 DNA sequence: TGTGCCAGCAGCCAGCCTTTTAGCGGGGGGGCTATAGAGACCCAGTACTTC. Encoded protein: CASSQPFSGGAIETQYF.

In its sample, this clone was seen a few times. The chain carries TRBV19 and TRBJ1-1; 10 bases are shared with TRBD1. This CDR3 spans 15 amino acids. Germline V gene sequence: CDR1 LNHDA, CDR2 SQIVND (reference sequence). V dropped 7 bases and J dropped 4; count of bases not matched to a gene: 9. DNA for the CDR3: TGTGCCAGTAATAAGGGACAGGGGTGGGGCACTGAAGCTTTCTTT. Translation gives CASNKGQGWGTEAFF.